These T cell receptor beta chains were read from a single sample in a study of blood T cell repertoires in COVID-19. Profiling relied on immunoSEQ multiplex PCR, and the TCRdb table lists in-frame clones only, not all of them. The sample lists 150,000 to 200,000 clones, 93% occurring once. Sequencing was done on a sample of peripheral blood. The receptors originated from a woman aged 55-69 years with COVID-19, enrolled during active disease. The CDR3 runs from the conserved cysteine through the conserved F or W. The D gene is left open where the match is weak. Clone size is shown for a subset of rows, as once, few, many or a class of expanded clone.

abundance: .
j_gene: TRBJ2-3
v_gene: TRBV24-1
d_gene: TRBD1
CDR3aa: CATSDAGRGPSTDTQYF
CDR3nt: TGTGCCACCAGTGATGCGGGCAGGGGGCCTAGCACAGATACGCAGTATTTT

abundance: .
j_gene: TRBJ2-1
v_gene: TRBV10-3
d_gene: TRBD1
CDR3aa: CAISPGTGFDNEQFF
CDR3nt: TGTGCCATCAGCCCCGGGACAGGGTTCGACAATGAGCAGTTCTTC

abundance: .
j_gene: TRBJ2-7
v_gene: TRBV6-1
d_gene: TRBD2
CDR3aa: CASSARLAGSLSYEQYF
CDR3nt: TGTGCCAGCAGTGCTCGACTAGCGGGGTCCCTCTCCTACGAGCAGTACTTC

abundance: .
j_gene: TRBJ2-1
v_gene: TRBV3-1/TRBV3-2
d_gene: TRBD1
CDR3aa: CASSQILQGAFDEQFF
CDR3nt: TGTGCCAGCAGCCAAATTTTACAGGGGGCCTTCGATGAGCAGTTCTTC

abundance: once
j_gene: TRBJ1-1
v_gene: TRBV6-2/TRBV6-3
d_gene: TRBD1
CDR3aa: CASSYYRGAEAFF
CDR3nt: TGTGCCAGCAGTTACTACAGGGGCGCTGAAGCTTTCTTT

abundance: .
j_gene: TRBJ1-5
v_gene: TRBV2
d_gene: TRBD1
CDR3aa: CASRIGTGSNQPQHF
CDR3nt: TGTGCCAGCAGGATAGGGACAGGGAGCAATCAGCCCCAGCATTTT

abundance: .
j_gene: TRBJ2-2
v_gene: TRBV7-3
d_gene: .
CDR3aa: CASSLYGGELFF
CDR3nt: TGTGCCAGCAGCTTATACGGCGGGGAGCTGTTTTTT

abundance: once
j_gene: TRBJ2-2
v_gene: TRBV2
d_gene: TRBD1
CDR3aa: CASRGTGNTGELFF
CDR3nt: TGTGCCAGCAGGGGGACAGGGAATACCGGGGAGCTGTTTTTT

abundance: .
j_gene: TRBJ1-1
v_gene: TRBV7-9
d_gene: .
CDR3aa: CASSLGLERGLMEAFF
CDR3nt: TGTGCCAGCAGCTTAGGGTTGGAGCGGGGTCTGATGGAAGCTTTCTTT

abundance: .
j_gene: TRBJ1-1
v_gene: TRBV29-1
d_gene: .
CDR3aa: CSVDSPMGGTEAFF
CDR3nt: TGCAGCGTTGATAGCCCGATGGGGGGCACTGAAGCTTTCTTT

abundance: .
j_gene: TRBJ1-5
v_gene: TRBV15
d_gene: .
CDR3aa: CATGSDYSNQPQHF
CDR3nt: TGTGCCACCGGATCGGACTATAGCAATCAGCCCCAGCATTTT

abundance: .
j_gene: TRBJ1-2
v_gene: TRBV7-2
d_gene: .
CDR3aa: CASSRLDRSYGYTF
CDR3nt: TGTGCCAGCAGCCGCCTAGACAGGAGTTATGGCTACACCTTC

abundance: .
j_gene: TRBJ1-1
v_gene: TRBV27
d_gene: .
CDR3aa: CASGHPGAAFF
CDR3nt: TGTGCCTCGGGACATCCCGGGGCGGCTTTCTTT

abundance: .
j_gene: TRBJ2-1
v_gene: TRBV7-9
d_gene: .
CDR3aa: CASSLPPFF
CDR3nt: TGTGCCAGCAGCTTACCTCCGTTCTTC

abundance: .
j_gene: TRBJ1-2
v_gene: TRBV29-1
d_gene: .
CDR3aa: CSVAYIYGYTF
CDR3nt: TGCAGCGTTGCTTATATCTATGGCTACACCTTC

abundance: .
j_gene: TRBJ1-1
v_gene: TRBV19
d_gene: .
CDR3aa: CASSAPGETEAFF
CDR3nt: TGTGCCAGTAGTGCTCCGGGGGAAACTGAAGCTTTCTTT

abundance: .
j_gene: TRBJ2-2
v_gene: TRBV7-2
d_gene: TRBD1
CDR3aa: CASSRNRGDGELFF
CDR3nt: TGTGCCAGCAGCCGGAACAGGGGTGACGGGGAGCTGTTTTTT

abundance: .
j_gene: TRBJ2-3
v_gene: TRBV5-4
d_gene: .
CDR3aa: CASSLELSSPSTDTQYF
CDR3nt: TGTGCCAGCAGCTTGGAATTGAGTAGTCCGAGCACAGATACGCAGTATTTT

abundance: once
j_gene: TRBJ1-2
v_gene: TRBV7-3
d_gene: TRBD1
CDR3aa: CASSAPGGYGYTF
CDR3nt: TGTGCCAGCAGCGCACCAGGGGGCTATGGCTACACCTTC

abundance: .
j_gene: TRBJ1-2
v_gene: TRBV3-1/TRBV3-2
d_gene: .
CDR3aa: CASSQVGGARGYTF
CDR3nt: TGTGCCAGCAGCCAAGTAGGAGGGGCGCGGGGCTACACCTTC

abundance: once
j_gene: TRBJ2-7
v_gene: TRBV5-6
d_gene: .
CDR3aa: CASSFLSSVPGEQYF
CDR3nt: TGTGCCAGCAGCTTCCTTTCAAGCGTTCCTGGTGAGCAGTACTTC

abundance: .
j_gene: TRBJ1-5
v_gene: TRBV27
d_gene: .
CDR3aa: CASSYIGLSGGPSNQPQHF
CDR3nt: TGTGCCAGCAGTTACATCGGGCTTTCCGGGGGACCCTCCAATCAGCCCCAGCATTTT

abundance: once
j_gene: TRBJ1-5
v_gene: TRBV30
d_gene: TRBD1
CDR3aa: CAWTRDRDANQPQHF
CDR3nt: TGTGCCTGGACCCGGGACAGGGATGCCAATCAGCCCCAGCATTTT

abundance: .
j_gene: TRBJ1-1
v_gene: TRBV18
d_gene: TRBD1
CDR3aa: CASPPLEGATEAFF
CDR3nt: TGTGCCAGCCCACCGCTAGAGGGGGCCACTGAAGCTTTCTTT

abundance: .
j_gene: TRBJ1-2
v_gene: TRBV9
d_gene: TRBD1
CDR3aa: CASSVGGGEIYGYTF
CDR3nt: TGTGCCAGCAGCGTAGGAGGGGGCGAGATCTATGGCTACACCTTC

abundance: few
j_gene: TRBJ1-6
v_gene: TRBV6-2/TRBV6-3
d_gene: .
CDR3aa: CASSPDRGSPNSPLHF
CDR3nt: TGTGCCAGCAGCCCGGACAGAGGGTCGCCTAATTCACCCCTCCACTTT

abundance: .
j_gene: TRBJ2-1
v_gene: TRBV5-1
d_gene: .
CDR3aa: CASSLEAGDLDEQFF
CDR3nt: TGCGCCAGCAGCTTGGAGGCAGGGGATTTGGATGAGCAGTTCTTC

abundance: medium-sized
j_gene: TRBJ2-7
v_gene: TRBV11-2
d_gene: TRBD2
CDR3aa: CASSLDSFGTSGVYEQYF
CDR3nt: TGTGCCAGCAGCTTAGACTCTTTCGGGACTAGCGGGGTCTACGAGCAGTACTTC

abundance: .
j_gene: TRBJ2-3
v_gene: TRBV5-6
d_gene: TRBD2
CDR3aa: CASSWGLAGVLTDTQYF
CDR3nt: TGTGCCAGCAGCTGGGGACTAGCGGGGGTCCTCACAGATACGCAGTATTTT

abundance: few
j_gene: TRBJ2-7
v_gene: TRBV27
d_gene: .
CDR3aa: CASSLSPHGGYEQYF
CDR3nt: TGTGCCAGCAGTTTATCACCCCATGGAGGCTACGAGCAGTACTTC

abundance: .
j_gene: TRBJ1-3
v_gene: TRBV4-2
d_gene: .
CDR3aa: CASSQDLGSSGNTIYF
CDR3nt: TGTGCCAGCAGCCAAGATCTGGGCAGCTCTGGAAACACCATATATTTT

abundance: .
j_gene: TRBJ2-1
v_gene: TRBV4-2
d_gene: TRBD2
CDR3aa: CASTSGEGGGPSAYNEQFF
CDR3nt: TGTGCCAGCACCTCGGGTGAGGGCGGGGGACCCTCTGCCTACAATGAGCAGTTCTTC

abundance: .
j_gene: TRBJ1-2
v_gene: TRBV2
d_gene: .
CDR3aa: CASSLETGMDYGYTF
CDR3nt: TGTGCCAGCAGTCTGGAGACAGGAATGGACTATGGCTACACCTTC

abundance: .
j_gene: TRBJ2-7
v_gene: TRBV5-1
d_gene: TRBD1
CDR3aa: CASRPGQGAHEQYF
CDR3nt: TGCGCCAGCAGACCGGGACAGGGGGCTCACGAGCAGTACTTC

abundance: .
j_gene: TRBJ2-2
v_gene: TRBV5-8
d_gene: TRBD2
CDR3aa: CASSPREGTGELFF
CDR3nt: TGTGCCAGCAGCCCGCGGGAGGGAACGGGGGAGCTGTTTTTT

abundance: few
j_gene: TRBJ1-1
v_gene: TRBV29-1
d_gene: TRBD1
CDR3aa: CSVRRGTGNTEAFF
CDR3nt: TGCAGCGTACGGCGCGGGACAGGGAACACTGAAGCTTTCTTT

abundance: .
j_gene: TRBJ2-1
v_gene: TRBV7-3
d_gene: .
CDR3aa: CASSQGGAYNEQFF
CDR3nt: TGTGCCAGCAGCCAGGGGGGAGCCTACAATGAGCAGTTCTTC

abundance: .
j_gene: TRBJ1-1
v_gene: TRBV10-3
d_gene: .
CDR3aa: CAISESAGAPTEAFF
CDR3nt: TGTGCCATCAGTGAGTCTGCTGGGGCTCCCACTGAAGCTTTCTTT

abundance: .
j_gene: TRBJ2-2
v_gene: TRBV5-4
d_gene: TRBD2
CDR3aa: CASSSALLAGAGELFF
CDR3nt: TGTGCCAGCAGCTCCGCGCTACTAGCGGGGGCCGGGGAGCTGTTTTTT

abundance: .
j_gene: TRBJ1-1
v_gene: TRBV5-6
d_gene: TRBD1
CDR3aa: CASSHPGTGGLFTEAFF
CDR3nt: TGTGCCAGCAGCCATCCAGGGACAGGGGGCCTTTTCACTGAAGCTTTCTTT

abundance: .
j_gene: TRBJ1-2
v_gene: TRBV3-1/TRBV3-2
d_gene: TRBD1
CDR3aa: CASSQGAGGGYTF
CDR3nt: TGTGCCAGCAGCCAAGGGGCAGGGGGCGGCTACACCTTC

abundance: .
j_gene: TRBJ2-2
v_gene: TRBV24-1
d_gene: TRBD1
CDR3aa: CATSGPGQGLNTGELFF
CDR3nt: TGTGCCACCAGTGGCCCGGGACAGGGGTTAAACACCGGGGAGCTGTTTTTT

abundance: .
j_gene: TRBJ2-7
v_gene: TRBV20-1
d_gene: .
CDR3aa: CSASSMGQREQYF
CDR3nt: TGCAGTGCTAGTTCTATGGGGCAGCGTGAGCAGTACTTC

abundance: .
j_gene: TRBJ2-7
v_gene: TRBV20-1
d_gene: .
CDR3aa: CSASRQGFRGEQYF
CDR3nt: TGCAGTGCTAGTAGGCAGGGATTTAGAGGCGAGCAGTACTTC

abundance: .
j_gene: TRBJ2-4
v_gene: TRBV11-2
d_gene: .
CDR3aa: CASSLDILAKNIQYF
CDR3nt: TGTGCCAGCAGCTTAGATATTCTAGCCAAAAACATTCAGTACTTC

abundance: few
j_gene: TRBJ1-2
v_gene: TRBV7-2
d_gene: .
CDR3aa: CASSLLGQGLEDYGYTF
CDR3nt: TGTGCCAGCAGCTTATTAGGCCAGGGACTAGAGGACTATGGCTACACCTTC

abundance: .
j_gene: TRBJ2-5
v_gene: TRBV7-9
d_gene: .
CDR3aa: CASSLEGGTKETQYF
CDR3nt: TGTGCCAGCAGCTTAGAGGGGGGGACCAAAGAGACCCAGTACTTC

abundance: .
j_gene: TRBJ2-3
v_gene: TRBV7-2
d_gene: TRBD2
CDR3aa: CASSPPGGGPSRTQYF
CDR3nt: TGTGCCAGCAGCCCTCCGGGCGGGGGGCCCTCCCGTACGCAGTATTTT

abundance: .
j_gene: TRBJ1-6
v_gene: TRBV19
d_gene: .
CDR3aa: CASSIDDTGGVSPLHF
CDR3nt: TGTGCCAGTAGTATAGACGACACTGGGGGGGTGTCACCCCTCCACTTT